This T cell receptor (beta chain) was obtained from a study of blood T cell repertoires in COVID-19. Study-level background: From the United States, Italy and Spain came samples of acute and convalescent COVID-19. T cells, B-cell-depleted T cells, or PBMCs supplied cDNA or gDNA.

In the study's own analysis: Scientists estimated how many nucleated cells there were by amplifying reference gene primers. The assay was immunoSEQ multiplex PCR, and TCRdb's table has in-frame clones only and misses some. That table furnishes V, J and clone size, whereas the DNA furnished D and trimming. The profile shows some 290,000 clones, around 90% of them singletons. There are 15 residues in the CDR3. V lost 5 bases, J lost 5 bases, and 19 bases lay in between. Germline lookup yields CDR1 SGHNT and CDR2 YYREEE (reference sequence). The sequenced sample was peripheral blood. This receptor was obtained from a woman in her fifties or sixties who had recovered from COVID-19. The chain carries TRBV5-4 and TRBJ1-1; TRBD1 might be the D (6 bases). CDR3 residues: CASSYRAARLTEAFF. The CDR3 DNA reads TGTGCCAGCAGTTACAGGGCGGCGAGGTTAACTGAAGCTTTCTTT.